This T cell receptor (beta chain) derives from a study of blood T cells in healthy people across ages. This clonotype was detected only a few times. Its antigen remains unknown. A much larger clone lies one base from this, so it may be a read error. The study, taken as a whole, reports: Estimates of total diversity, which came from one million sequenced T cells, were considered to be underestimates. Expanded clonotype changes were possibly confounded by unknown donor CMV status.

Isolated PBMCs totaled at least 7 million in each sample. This CDR3 is 11 amino acids long. Trimming removed 4 bases from V and 13 bases from J, with 14 bases in between. From germline, CDR1 is DFQATT and CDR2 SNEGSKA (reference sequence). A second PCR of roughly 6 to 12 cycles used a sample-barcoded 5' primer and a J-beta primer mix. Carrying 12 random nucleotides, a template-switch adaptor labeled each individual cDNA molecule. Using its own MiXCR run on the 5' RACE reads, TCRdb lists one record per CDR3 protein. Of some 710,000 distinct CDR3 sequences in the sample, around 50% were seen once. The rearrangement links TRBV20-1 to TRBJ2-1, with D perhaps TRBD1 or TRBD2 (6 bases each). The receptor's source is an elderly man in good health. Sequenced: blood. The CDR3 region is CSAKGGETQFF. CDR3 sequence (DNA): TGCAGTGCTAAGGGGGGAGAGACCCAGTTCTTC.